This entry is about one T cell receptor beta chain. Antigen: not known. The sample originates from a study of cytomegalovirus exposure and HLA in healthy donors. Study-level findings and limits: As was reported, the classifier diagnosed cytomegalovirus status with high specificity and sensitivity.

Produced via immunoSEQ multiplex PCR; TCRdb's table is partial and in-frame only. Counted here are 150,000 or so clones, 89% occurring once; the ten biggest clones make up 8% to 9.5%. The CDR3 is 12 residues long. The germline gives CDR1 LGHNA, CDR2 YSLEER. The V end lost 0 bases, the J end lost 10 bases, and 9 bases lay between the germline ends. Input material: PBMCs. The clonotype originates from a woman between 18 and 30 years old in good health and CMV-seropositive. The chain has TRBV4-3 and TRBJ1-1, with a weak D call TRBD1 (5 bases). The DNA of the CDR3 is TGCGCCAGCAGCCAAGATAGGCAGGGAGCTTTCTTT. It encodes CASSQDRQGAFF.